This paragraph covers one T cell receptor (beta chain) sequence. Sequencing used immunoSEQ multiplex PCR; TCRdb keeps in-frame clones, though not all of them. The data contain roughly 80,000 clones, about 94% of them singletons. Looked up from germline, CDR1 is SEHNR and CDR2 is FQNEAQ (reference sequence). This CDR3 has 19 residues. V lost 1 base to trimming and J lost 4 bases, with 20 bases between them. The entry originates in a study of technical replicates of blood from a handful of donors. The specimen sequenced was T cells isolated from PBMCs. The chain uses TRBV7-9 and TRBJ2-6, with D possibly being TRBD2 (5 bases). The receptor comes from a human donor in good health. This CDR3 reads CASSLEAAGRRRGANVLTF. The CDR3, as DNA: TGTGCCAGCAGCTTAGAAGCGGCTGGCCGGCGGCGCGGGGCCAACGTCCTGACTTTC.